The T cell receptor (beta chain) under discussion was sequenced for a study of CDR3 diversity in severe acne. TCRdb fed the PCR reads into MiXCR, producing one record per CDR3 protein. This table holds about 90,000 distinct CDR3 sequences, 49% found once. The CDR3 totals 16 residues. Germline lookup yields CDR1 SGDLS and CDR2 YYNGEE. V dropped 1 base and J dropped 7; count of bases not matched to a gene: 9. Sequencing used blood. This chain links TRBV9 with TRBJ2-2; 8 bases are a match to TRBD1. This clonotype originated in a male donor with severe acne vulgaris. CDR3 residues: CASSVQGAGMGGELFF. In nucleotides, the CDR3 is TGTGCCAGCAGCGTACAGGGGGCCGGAATGGGCGGGGAGCTGTTTTTT.